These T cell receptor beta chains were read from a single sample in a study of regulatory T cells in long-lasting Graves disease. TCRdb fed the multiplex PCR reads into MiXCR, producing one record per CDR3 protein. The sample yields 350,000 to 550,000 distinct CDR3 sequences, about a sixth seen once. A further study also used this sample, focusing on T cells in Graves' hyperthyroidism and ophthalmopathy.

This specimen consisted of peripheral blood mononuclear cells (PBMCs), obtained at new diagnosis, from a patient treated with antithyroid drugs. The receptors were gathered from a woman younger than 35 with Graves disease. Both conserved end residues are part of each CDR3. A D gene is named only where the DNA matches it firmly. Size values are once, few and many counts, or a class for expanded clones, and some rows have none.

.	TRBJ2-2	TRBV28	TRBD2	CASSDTGLGGRRELFF	TGTGCCAGCAGTGATACGGGACTAGGGGGTAGGCGGGAGCTGTTTTTT
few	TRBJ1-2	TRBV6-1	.	CASSAARGNYGYTF	TGTGCCAGCAGTGCCGCCAGGGGAAACTATGGCTACACCTTC
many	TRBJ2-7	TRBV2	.	CASREPALGAYEQYF	TGTGCCAGCAGGGAGCCGGCACTAGGGGCCTACGAGCAGTACTTC
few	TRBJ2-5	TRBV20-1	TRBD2	CSARAWGGRARETQYF	TGCAGTGCTAGAGCTTGGGGCGGGAGGGCGAGAGAGACCCAGTACTTC
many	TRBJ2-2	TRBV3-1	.	CASLSRERNTGELFF	TGTGCCAGCCTATCAAGGGAGAGGAACACCGGGGAGCTGTTTTTT
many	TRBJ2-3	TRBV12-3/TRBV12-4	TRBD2	CASSYPTSGEQVTDTQYF	TGTGCCAGCAGTTACCCGACTAGCGGGGAGCAAGTCACAGATACGCAGTATTTT
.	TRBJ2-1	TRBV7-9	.	CASSGASWEAHNEQFF	TGTGCCAGCAGTGGAGCTAGCTGGGAGGCTCACAATGAGCAGTTCTTC
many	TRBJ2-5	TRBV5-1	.	CASGPGDLGGQYF	TGCGCCAGCGGCCCAGGGGACTTAGGTGGCCAGTACTTC
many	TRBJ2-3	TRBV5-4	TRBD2	CASSISGRLADTQYF	TGTGCCAGCAGCATTAGCGGGAGGTTAGCAGATACGCAGTATTTT
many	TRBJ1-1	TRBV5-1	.	CASSLSQGNTEAFF	TGTGCCAGCAGTTTAAGCCAGGGGAACACTGAAGCTTTCTTT
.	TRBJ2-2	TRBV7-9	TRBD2	CASSSVAGGVGELFF	TGTGCCAGCAGCTCCGTGGCGGGAGGAGTCGGGGAGCTGTTTTTT
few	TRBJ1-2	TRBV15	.	CATSSTGVNYGYTF	TGTGCCACCAGCAGTACAGGAGTGAACTATGGCTACACCTTC
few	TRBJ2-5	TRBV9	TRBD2	CASSVEAGVEETQYF	TGTGCCAGCAGCGTAGAAGCGGGAGTCGAGGAGACCCAGTACTTC
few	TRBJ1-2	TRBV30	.	CAWSVQQYNYGYTF	TGTGCCTGGAGTGTACAACAGTATAACTATGGCTACACCTTC
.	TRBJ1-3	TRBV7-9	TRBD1	CASSSPRDRAGNTIHF	TGTGCCAGCAGCTCACCGAGGGACAGGGCTGGAAACACCATACATTTT
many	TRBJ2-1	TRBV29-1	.	CSVERDPYNEQFF	TGCAGCGTTGAGCGGGACCCCTACAATGAGCAGTTCTTC
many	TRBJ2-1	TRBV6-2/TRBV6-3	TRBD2	CASSYSQREGLKQFF	TGTGCCAGCAGTTACTCCCAGCGGGAGGGCCTAAAGCAGTTCTTC
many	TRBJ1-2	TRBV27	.	CASSLPPGRGNYGYTF	TGTGCCAGCAGTTTACCCCCGGGACGGGGGAACTATGGCTACACCTTC
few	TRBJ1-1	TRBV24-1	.	CATLLESTEAFF	TGTGCCACCCTTTTGGAGAGCACTGAAGCTTTCTTT
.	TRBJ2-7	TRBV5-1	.	CASSFDTAYEQYF	TGCGCCAGCAGCTTTGACACCGCCTACGAGCAGTACTTC
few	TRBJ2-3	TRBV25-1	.	CASNPSADAGDTQYF	TGTGCCAGCAACCCCTCGGCGGACGCGGGGGATACGCAGTATTTT
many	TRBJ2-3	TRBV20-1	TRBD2	CSARGGTSGSTDTQYF	TGCAGTGCTAGAGGCGGGACTAGCGGAAGCACAGATACGCAGTATTTT
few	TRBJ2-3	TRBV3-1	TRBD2	CASSQALLAGGPDTQYF	TGTGCCAGCAGCCAAGCCCTACTAGCGGGAGGGCCAGATACGCAGTATTTT
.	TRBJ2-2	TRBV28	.	CASSLLDTGELFF	TGTGCCAGCAGTTTACTAGACACCGGGGAGCTGTTTTTT
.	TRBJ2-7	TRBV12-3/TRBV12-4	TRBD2	CASSRGTSGSGYEQYF	TGTGCCAGCAGTCGCGGGACTAGCGGGAGTGGGTACGAGCAGTACTTC
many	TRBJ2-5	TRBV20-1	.	CSAKLVGETQYF	TGCAGTGCTAAACTAGTCGGCGAGACCCAGTACTTC
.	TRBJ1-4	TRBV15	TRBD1	CATSRSFGTDEKLFF	TGTGCCACCAGCAGGAGCTTTGGGACAGATGAAAAACTGTTTTTT
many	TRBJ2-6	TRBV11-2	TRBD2	CASLQPGGGANVLTF	TGTGCCAGCCTCCAACCGGGAGGTGGGGCCAACGTCCTGACTTTC
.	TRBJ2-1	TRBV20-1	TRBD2	CSARLAGARGNEQFF	TGCAGTGCTCGATTAGCGGGAGCACGAGGCAATGAGCAGTTCTTC
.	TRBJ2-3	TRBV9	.	CASSYSIRTDTQYF	TGTGCCAGCAGCTACTCGATCCGCACAGATACGCAGTATTTT
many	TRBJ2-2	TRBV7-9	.	CASSPSGILAGELFF	TGTGCCAGCAGCCCATCGGGCATTCTGGCCGGGGAGCTGTTTTTT
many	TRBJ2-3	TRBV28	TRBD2	CASSFPYSGSSSDTQYF	TGTGCCAGCAGTTTTCCCTATAGCGGGAGTTCATCAGATACGCAGTATTTT
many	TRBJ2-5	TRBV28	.	CASSLDIQETQYF	TGTGCCAGCAGTTTAGACATCCAAGAGACCCAGTACTTC
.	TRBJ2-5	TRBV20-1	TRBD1	CSAREDRGQETQYF	TGCAGTGCTAGAGAGGACAGGGGCCAAGAGACCCAGTACTTC
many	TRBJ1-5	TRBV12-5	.	CASGFCVGPDCAQHF	TGTGCTAGTGGTTTCTGCGTCGGACCAGATTGTGCCCAGCATTTT